This T cell receptor (beta chain) was documented in a study of T cell repertoires in cytomegalovirus infection. Study-level information: Evidence of both CMV infection and a matching HLA type came from public TCR beta signatures.

TCRdb re-called the reads with MiXCR, one entry per CDR3 protein. Of more than 300,000 distinct CDR3 sequences in the sample, roughly a third were seen once. This clonotype was counted ten times or more. The target antigen is unknown. Study conclusions and caveats: Carriage of CMV together with the relevant HLA was identifiable through cumulative public TCR beta family frequency.

CDR3 length: 14 residues. V lost 1 base to trimming and J lost 6 bases, with 11 bases between them. Germline-derived CDR1 and CDR2 are MGHRA and YSYEKL. Sample: cultured PBMCs, taken from culture after CMV antigen stimulation. The rearrangement uses TRBV4-1 and TRBJ2-3; the D is unclear. This TCR came from a human donor in good health (CMV status not recorded). Some clones in this sample may be carry-over from other donors' samples. This chain's CDR3 is CASSQVLSVDTQYF. Here the CDR3 DNA reads TGCGCCAGCAGCCAAGTACTTTCAGTGGATACGCAGTATTTT.